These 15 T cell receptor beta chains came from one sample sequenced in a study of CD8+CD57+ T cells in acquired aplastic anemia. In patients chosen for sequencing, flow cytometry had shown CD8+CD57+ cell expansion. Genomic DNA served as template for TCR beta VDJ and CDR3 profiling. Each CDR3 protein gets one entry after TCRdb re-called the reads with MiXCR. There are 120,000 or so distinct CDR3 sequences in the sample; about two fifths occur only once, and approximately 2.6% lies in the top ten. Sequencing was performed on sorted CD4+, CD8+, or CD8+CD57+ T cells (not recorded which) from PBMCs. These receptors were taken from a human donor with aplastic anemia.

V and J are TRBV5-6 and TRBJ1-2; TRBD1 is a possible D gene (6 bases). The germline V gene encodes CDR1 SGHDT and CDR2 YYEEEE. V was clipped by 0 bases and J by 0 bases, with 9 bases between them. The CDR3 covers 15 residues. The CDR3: CASSLANRANYGYTF. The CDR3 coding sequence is TGTGCCAGCAGCTTGGCCAACAGGGCTAACTATGGCTACACCTTC. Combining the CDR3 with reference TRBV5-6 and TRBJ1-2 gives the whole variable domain DAGVTQSPTHLIKTRGQQVTLRCSPKSGHDTVSWYQQALGQGPQFIFQYYEEEERQRGNFPDRFSGHQFPNYSSELNVNALLLGDSALYLCASSLANRANYGYTFGSGTRLTVV.

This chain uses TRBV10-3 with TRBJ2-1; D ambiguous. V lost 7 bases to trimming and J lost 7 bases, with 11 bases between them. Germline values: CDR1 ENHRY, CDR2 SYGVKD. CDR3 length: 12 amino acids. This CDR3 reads CAITGLENEQFF. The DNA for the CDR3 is TGTGCCATCACCGGGCTTGAGAATGAGCAGTTCTTC.

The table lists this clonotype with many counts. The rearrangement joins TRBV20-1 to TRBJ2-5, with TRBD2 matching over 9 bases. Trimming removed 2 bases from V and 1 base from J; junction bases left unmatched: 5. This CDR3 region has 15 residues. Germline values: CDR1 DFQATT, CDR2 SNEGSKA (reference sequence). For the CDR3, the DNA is TGCAGTGCTAGAAGGGCGGGGGGGGTCCAAGAGACCCAGTACTTC. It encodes CSARRAGGVQETQYF.

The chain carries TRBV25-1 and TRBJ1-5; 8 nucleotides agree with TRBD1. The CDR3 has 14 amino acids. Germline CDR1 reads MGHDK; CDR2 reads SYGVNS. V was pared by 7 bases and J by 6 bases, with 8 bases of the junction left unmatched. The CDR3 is CASKDREAGQPQHF. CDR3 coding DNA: TGTGCCAGCAAGGACAGGGAAGCAGGTCAGCCCCAGCATTTT.

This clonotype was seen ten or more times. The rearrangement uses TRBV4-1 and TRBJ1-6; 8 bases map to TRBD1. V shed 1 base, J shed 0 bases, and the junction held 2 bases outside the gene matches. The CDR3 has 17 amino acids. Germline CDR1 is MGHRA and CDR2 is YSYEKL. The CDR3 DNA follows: TGCGCCAGCAGCCAAGGAGACAGGGGCTCCTATAATTCACCCCTCCACTTT. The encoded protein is CASSQGDRGSYNSPLHF.

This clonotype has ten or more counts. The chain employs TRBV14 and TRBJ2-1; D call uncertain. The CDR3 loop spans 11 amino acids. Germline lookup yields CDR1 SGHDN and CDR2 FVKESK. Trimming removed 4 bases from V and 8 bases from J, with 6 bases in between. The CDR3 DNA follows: TGTGCCAGCAGCCGAGAGCATGAGCAGTTCTTC. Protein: CASSREHEQFF.

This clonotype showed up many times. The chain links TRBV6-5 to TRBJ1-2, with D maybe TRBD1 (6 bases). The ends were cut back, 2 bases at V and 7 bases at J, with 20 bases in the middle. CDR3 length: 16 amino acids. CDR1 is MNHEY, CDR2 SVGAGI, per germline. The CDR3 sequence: CASSYDPGQGSGGYTF. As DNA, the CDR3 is TGTGCCAGCAGTTACGACCCCGGGCAGGGGTCCGGTGGCTACACCTTC.

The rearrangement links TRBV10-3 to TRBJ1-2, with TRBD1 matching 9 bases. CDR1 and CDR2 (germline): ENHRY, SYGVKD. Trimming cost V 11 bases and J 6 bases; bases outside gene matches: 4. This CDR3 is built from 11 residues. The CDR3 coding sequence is TGTGCCGTGGGACAGGGCGATGGCTACACCTTC. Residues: CAVGQGDGYTF.

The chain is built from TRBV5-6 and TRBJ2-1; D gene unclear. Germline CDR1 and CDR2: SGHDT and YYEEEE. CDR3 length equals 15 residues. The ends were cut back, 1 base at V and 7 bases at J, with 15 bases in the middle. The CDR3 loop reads CASSLRFPGINEQFF. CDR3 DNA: TGTGCCAGCAGCTTGCGCTTCCCCGGAATAAATGAGCAGTTCTTC.

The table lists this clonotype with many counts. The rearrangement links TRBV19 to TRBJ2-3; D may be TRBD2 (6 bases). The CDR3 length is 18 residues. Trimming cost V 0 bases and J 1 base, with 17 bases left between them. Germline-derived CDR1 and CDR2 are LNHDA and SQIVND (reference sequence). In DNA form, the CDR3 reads TGTGCCAGTAGTATAGAAACCCCGGGGGTAACTCGCACAGATACGCAGTATTTT. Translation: CASSIETPGVTRTDTQYF.

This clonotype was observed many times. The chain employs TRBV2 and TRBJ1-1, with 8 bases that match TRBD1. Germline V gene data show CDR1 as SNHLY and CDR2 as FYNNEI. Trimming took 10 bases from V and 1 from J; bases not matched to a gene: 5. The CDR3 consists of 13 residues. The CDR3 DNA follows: TGTGCCAACAGACAGGGGTCGAACACTGAAGCTTTCTTT. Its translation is CANRQGSNTEAFF.

CDR3 residues: CASTPGRGSTDTQYF. The DNA of the CDR3 is TGTGCCAGCACCCCCGGGAGAGGAAGCACAGATACGCAGTATTTT. The V call is TRBV2, the J call TRBJ2-3; D is perhaps TRBD2 (6 bases). The germline gives CDR1 SNHLY, CDR2 FYNNEI. V gave up 7 bases and J gave up 0 bases, with 14 bases separating them. The CDR3 totals 15 residues.

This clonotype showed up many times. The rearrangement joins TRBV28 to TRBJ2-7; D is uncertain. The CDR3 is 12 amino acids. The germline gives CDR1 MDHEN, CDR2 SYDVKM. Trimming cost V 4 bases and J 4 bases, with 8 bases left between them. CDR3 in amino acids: CASSSTPYEQYF. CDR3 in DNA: TGTGCCAGCAGTTCCACTCCGTACGAGCAGTACTTC. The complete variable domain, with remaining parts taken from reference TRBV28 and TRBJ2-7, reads DVKVTQSSRYLVKRTGEKVFLECVQDMDHENMFWYRQDPGLGLRLIYFSYDVKMKEKGDIPEGYSVSREKKERFSLILESASTNQTSMYLCASSSTPYEQYFGPGTRLTVT.

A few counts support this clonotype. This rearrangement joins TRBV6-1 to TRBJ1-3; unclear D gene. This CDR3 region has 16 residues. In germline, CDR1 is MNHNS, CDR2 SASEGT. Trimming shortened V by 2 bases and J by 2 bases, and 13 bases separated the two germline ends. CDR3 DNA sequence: TGTGCCAGCAGTGAAACGAACACCGTCCCTGGAAACACCATATATTTT. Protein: CASSETNTVPGNTIYF.

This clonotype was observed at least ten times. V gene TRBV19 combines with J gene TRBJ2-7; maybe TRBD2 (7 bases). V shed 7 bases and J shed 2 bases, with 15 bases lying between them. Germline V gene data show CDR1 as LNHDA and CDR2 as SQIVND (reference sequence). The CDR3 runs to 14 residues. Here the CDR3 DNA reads TGTGCCAGTACAATGGGGGGGGCCCCCTACGAGCAGTACTTC. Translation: CASTMGGAPYEQYF. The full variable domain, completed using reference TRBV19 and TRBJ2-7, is DGGITQSPKYLFRKEGQNVTLSCEQNLNHDAMYWYRQDPGQGLRLIYYSQIVNDFQKGDIAEGYSVSREKKESFPLTVTSAQKNPTAFYLCASTMGGAPYEQYFGPGTRLTVT.